Presented here are 24 T cell receptor beta chains from one specimen sequenced in a study of blood T cell repertoires in COVID-19. Repertoires were generated with immunoSEQ multiplex PCR, while TCRdb's copy carries only in-frame clones and drops some. Of 200,000 to 250,000 clones detected, 86% appear once; the ten largest clones hold 6.2%. The sequencing input was peripheral blood. Receptor source: a man aged 60 to 75 with acute or convalescent COVID-19.

In DNA form, the CDR3 reads TGTGCCAGCAGTGAAATGGGGGCTCACGAGCAGTACTTC. This sequence encodes CASSEMGAHEQYF. The chain links TRBV6-1 to TRBJ2-7; D is possibly TRBD1 (6 bases). The CDR3 is 13 amino acids. The germline V gene encodes CDR1 MNHNS and CDR2 SASEGT. Trimming removed 2 bases at V and 5 bases at J, with 10 bases between.

The chain is built from TRBV9 and TRBJ2-2, with 10 bases identical to TRBD1. This CDR3 is built from 20 residues. The V gene end was trimmed by 4 bases and the J gene end by 1 base; junction bases not matched to a gene: 16. Germline V gene sequence: CDR1 SGDLS, CDR2 YYNGEE. As DNA, the CDR3 is TGTGCCAGCAGCCCCCGACAGGGGGCTGTGAGAGGGCTGAACACCGGGGAGCTGTTTTTT. Its protein product is CASSPRQGAVRGLNTGELFF.

The V gene is TRBV28, the J gene TRBJ2-5, with TRBD1 matching over 7 bases. V shed 5 bases, J shed 5 bases, and the junction held 11 bases outside the gene matches. The CDR3 has 15 residues. Germline loops: CDR1 MDHEN, CDR2 SYDVKM. The CDR3 is CASSPRRGFRETQYF. The CDR3, as DNA: TGTGCCAGCAGTCCCCGCAGGGGGTTTAGGGAGACCCAGTACTTC.

The CDR3 DNA sequence: TGTGCCAGCAGCTTATCGTCGCGGGAACGGACAACTAAGACCCAGTACTTC. It translates to CASSLSSRERTTKTQYF. The chain recombines TRBV11-3 with TRBJ2-5; D perhaps matches TRBD2 (6 bases). CDR3 length equals 17 residues. Germline CDR1 SGHNT, CDR2 YENEEA. The ends were cut back, 2 bases at V and 6 bases at J, with 22 bases in the middle.

The rearrangement uses TRBV7-2 and TRBJ1-4; 9 nucleotides agree with TRBD1. V lost 5 bases, J lost 5 bases, and 6 bases stayed unmatched. The CDR3 loop spans 15 amino acids. Germline-derived CDR1 and CDR2 are SGHTA and FQGNSA. CDR3 amino acids: CASSLLGQGNEKLFF. In DNA, the CDR3 is TGTGCCAGCAGCCTCCTAGGACAGGGGAATGAAAAACTGTTTTTT.

The rearrangement joins TRBV6-2 or TRBV6-3 to TRBJ2-7; 7 nucleotides line up with TRBD1. CDR3 size: 14 residues. The germline V gene has CDR1 MNHEY and CDR2 SVGEGT. Trimming cost V 6 bases and J 2 bases; bases outside gene matches: 7. In nucleotides, the CDR3 is TGTGCCAGCAGCCCCACCGGGACAGCCTACGAGCAGTACTTC. Protein product: CASSPTGTAYEQYF.

CDR3 sequence reads: CASSFGTSGINEQFF. CDR3 nucleotide sequence: TGTGCCAGCAGCTTCGGGACTAGCGGGATCAATGAGCAGTTCTTC. The chain joins TRBV5-6 to TRBJ2-1; the match to TRBD2 covers 13 bases. The CDR3 runs to 15 residues. V dropped 2 bases and J dropped 6; count of bases not matched to a gene: 2. In germline, CDR1 is SGHDT, CDR2 YYEEEE.

The chain couples TRBV11-2 to TRBJ2-7, with 7 nucleotides matching TRBD1. This CDR3 region has 15 residues. In germline, CDR1 is SGHAT, CDR2 FQNNGV. With 1 base clipped from V and 6 bases from J, the junction kept 9 bases outside the gene matches. The CDR3 loop reads CASSLVTGTRGEQYF. CDR3 nucleotide sequence: TGTGCCAGCAGCTTAGTGACAGGGACCCGGGGCGAGCAGTACTTC. Drawing the rest from reference TRBV11-2 and TRBJ2-7, the complete variable domain is EAGVAQSPRYKIIEKRQSVAFWCNPISGHATLYWYQQILGQGPKLLIQFQNNGVVDDSQLPKDRFSAERLKGVDSTLKIQPAKLEDSAVYLCASSLVTGTRGEQYFGPGTRLTVT.

V usage is TRBV7-3 and J usage is TRBJ1-3; 9 bases are shared with TRBD1. Trimming took 4 bases from V and 4 from J; bases not matched to a gene: 8. The germline V gene encodes CDR1 SGHTA and CDR2 FQGTGA. This CDR3 contains 16 residues. CDR3 residues: CASSSGTGGLGNTIYF. CDR3 nucleotide sequence: TGTGCCAGCAGCTCGGGAACAGGGGGCCTGGGAAACACCATATATTTT.

The chain employs TRBV7-3 and TRBJ2-7; D perhaps matches TRBD2 (6 bases). Trimming pared 5 bases from V and 5 bases from J, leaving 19 bases between. In germline, CDR1 is SGHTA, CDR2 FQGTGA. The CDR3 covers 15 residues. The CDR3 DNA reads TGTGCCAGCAGCCCCGGATGGGGGGAGAGGAACGAGCAGTACTTC. It encodes CASSPGWGERNEQYF.

The chain joins TRBV5-1 to TRBJ1-6, with unresolved D. CDR1 SGHRS and CDR2 YFSETQ come from the germline V gene. Trimming pared 2 bases from V and 6 bases from J, leaving 9 bases between. The CDR3 has 14 residues. The CDR3 here is CASSFEGGNSPLHF. DNA for the CDR3: TGCGCCAGCAGCTTCGAGGGCGGTAATTCACCCCTCCACTTT.

The chain carries TRBV5-4 and TRBJ2-4; TRBD2 matches 7 bases. Germline CDR1 reads SGHNT; CDR2 reads YYREEE (reference sequence). The CDR3 length is 16 residues. With 0 bases clipped from V and 1 base from J, the junction kept 4 bases outside the gene matches. CDR3 amino acids: CASSLGSREAKNIQYF. The CDR3 DNA reads as TGTGCCAGCAGCTTGGGCTCGCGGGAGGCCAAAAACATTCAGTACTTC.

This chain connects TRBV25-1 to TRBJ1-3, with unresolved D. Germline-derived CDR1 and CDR2 are MGHDK and SYGVNS. Trimming pared 4 bases from V and 0 bases from J, leaving 19 bases between. The CDR3 totals 18 residues. In DNA, the CDR3 is TGTGCCAGCAGTGGCCATGGGTGGCGGCAATCCTCTGGAAACACCATATATTTT. It encodes CASSGHGWRQSSGNTIYF.

J is TRBJ2-3 and V is TRBV14; TRBD2 is a possible D gene (5 bases). The CDR3 covers 15 residues. CDR1 and CDR2 from the germline V gene are SGHDN and FVKESK. V dropped 2 bases and J dropped 3 bases, with 12 bases sitting between them. CDR3 amino acids: CASSQSVGITDTQYF. The CDR3 nucleotides are TGTGCCAGCAGCCAAAGCGTCGGGATAACAGATACGCAGTATTTT.

This chain uses TRBV12-2 with TRBJ2-5; TRBD2, the table's D call, was not compared with the DNA. TRBV12-2 counts as a pseudogene. This CDR3 comprises 14 residues. The CDR3 coding sequence is TGTGCAAGTCTCCTGCCGCAGTTCGGGGAGACCCAGTACTTC. Translation gives CASLLPQFGETQYF.

The chain links TRBV5-1 to TRBJ2-1; 14 bases agree with TRBD2. The V gene end was trimmed by 0 bases and the J gene end by 2 bases; junction bases not matched to a gene: 4. Per germline, CDR1 SGHRS and CDR2 YFSETQ. The CDR3 runs 18 residues. CDR3 sequence (DNA): TGCGCCAGCAGCTTGGGTGGGACTAGCGGGAGAACCTACAATGAGCAGTTCTTC. It specifies CASSLGGTSGRTYNEQFF.

The rearrangement joins TRBV4-3 to TRBJ2-7, with D possibly being TRBD1 (6 bases). The germline V and J ends were trimmed by 1 base and 0 bases, with 13 bases remaining between them. CDR1 and CDR2 from the germline V gene are LGHNA and YSLEER. The CDR3 has 16 residues. The chain's CDR3 is CASSQGLGQFSYEQYF. For the CDR3, the DNA is TGCGCCAGCAGCCAAGGTTTAGGACAGTTCTCCTACGAGCAGTACTTC.

Points on this clone: Other DNA sequences in the sample encode the same CDR3. J is TRBJ1-5 and V is TRBV28; 9 positions match TRBD1. V shed 5 bases and J 4 bases; nucleotides not matched to a gene: 3. Germline CDR1 MDHEN, CDR2 SYDVKM. The CDR3 covers 14 residues. The CDR3 reads CASSLTGGNQPQHF. As DNA, the CDR3 is TGTGCCAGCAGTCTGACAGGGGGGAATCAGCCCCAGCATTTT.

The chain has TRBV7-3 and TRBJ1-1, with D maybe TRBD1 (5 bases). There are 15 residues in the CDR3. The germline V gene has CDR1 SGHTA and CDR2 FQGTGA. Trimming took 1 base from V and 5 from J, leaving 14 bases between them. The CDR3 DNA sequence: TGTGCCAGCAGCTTAAGGTTAGGGGAGGGAACTGAAGCTTTCTTT. Protein sequence: CASSLRLGEGTEAFF.

This chain connects TRBV7-2 to TRBJ2-5; 9 nucleotides line up with TRBD1. The CDR3 loop spans 15 amino acids. V gave up 5 bases and J gave up 7 bases; unmatched junction bases: 11. Germline V gene sequence: CDR1 SGHTA, CDR2 FQGNSA. The CDR3: CASSPAGGQGWTQYF. The CDR3 DNA reads as TGTGCCAGCAGCCCCGCTGGGGGACAGGGATGGACCCAGTACTTC.

The V gene is TRBV3-1 (or the pseudogene TRBV3-2), the J gene TRBJ2-1, with TRBD2 as a possible D gene (5 bases). V shed 1 base and J shed 8 bases, with 9 bases lying between them. The CDR3 has 13 amino acids. The V gene's germline CDR1 is LGHDT and CDR2 YNNKEL (reference sequence). The CDR3 DNA reads TGTGCCAGCAGCCAAGGAGGGCCGTATGAGCAGTTCTTC. Residues: CASSQGGPYEQFF.

This clone was counted a single time. Other DNA sequences in this sample translate to the same CDR3. This chain joins TRBV29-1 and TRBJ1-3; D gene unclear. The ends were cut back, 6 bases at V and 4 bases at J, with 7 bases in the middle. The CDR3 length is 11 residues. The germline CDR1 and CDR2 sequences are SQVTM and ANQGSEA. CDR3 protein: CSVGSGNTIYF. The CDR3 DNA sequence: TGCAGCGTGGGGAGCGGAAACACCATATATTTT.

The chain combines TRBV29-1 with TRBJ2-3, with 7 bases aligning to TRBD2. The length of the CDR3 is 15 residues. V shed 3 bases and J 0 bases; nucleotides not matched to a gene: 6. CDR1 and CDR2 (germline): SQVTM, ANQGSEA. The CDR3 region is CSVEGGAGSTDTQYF. CDR3 nucleotides: TGCAGCGTTGAGGGTGGAGCGGGGAGCACAGATACGCAGTATTTT.

The CDR3: CASSDSLGKGDGNTIYF. The CDR3 DNA reads as TGTGCCAGCAGTGACTCCCTAGGCAAGGGGGACGGAAACACCATATATTTT. The chain carries TRBV2 and TRBJ1-3; D is possibly TRBD1 (6 bases). The CDR3 spans 17 residues. V was shortened by 3 bases and J by 4 bases, with 19 bases between the two germline ends. Germline V lookup: CDR1 SNHLY, CDR2 FYNNEI.